Sequencing of this T cell receptor beta chain was carried out in a study of blood T cell repertoires in COVID-19. Whole-study context: T cells, B-cell-depleted T cells, or PBMCs supplied cDNA or gDNA.

Trimming shortened V by 5 bases and J by 4 bases, and 20 bases separated the two germline ends. Germline CDR1 is MDHEN and CDR2 is SYDVKM. The CDR3 is 16 amino acids. TCRdb's table, derived via immunoSEQ multiplex PCR, lists solely in-frame clones and lacks some. The sample lists more than 250,000 clones; over 75% were seen once. The sequencing sample was made of peripheral blood. This receptor was identified in a man between 50 and 59 years old with active or convalescent COVID-19. The chain carries TRBV28 and TRBJ1-2; tentatively, D is TRBD1 (6 bases). CDR3 coding DNA: TGTGCCAGCAGTCACTCCCGGGGGGCGAGGGGCTATGGCTACACCTTC. Translation gives CASSHSRGARGYGYTF.